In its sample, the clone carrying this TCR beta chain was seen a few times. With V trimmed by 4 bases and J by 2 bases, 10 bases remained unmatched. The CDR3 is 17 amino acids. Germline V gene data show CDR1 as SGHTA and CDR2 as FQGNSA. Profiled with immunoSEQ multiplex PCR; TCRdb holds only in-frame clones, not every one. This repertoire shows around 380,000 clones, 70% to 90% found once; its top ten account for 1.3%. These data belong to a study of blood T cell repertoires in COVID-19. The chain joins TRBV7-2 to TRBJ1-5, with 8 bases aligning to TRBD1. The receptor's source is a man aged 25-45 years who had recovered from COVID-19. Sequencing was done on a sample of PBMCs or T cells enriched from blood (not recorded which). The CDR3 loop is CASSSYQGAMGNQPQHF. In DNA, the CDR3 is TGTGCCAGCAGCTCCTATCAGGGGGCAATGGGCAATCAGCCCCAGCATTTT. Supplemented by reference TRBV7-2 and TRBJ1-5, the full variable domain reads GAGVSQSPSNKVTEKGKDVELRCDPISGHTALYWYRQSLGQGLEFLIYFQGNSAPDKSGLPSDRFSAERTGGSVSTLTIQRTQQEDSAVYLCASSSYQGAMGNQPQHFGDGTRLSIL.